These 4 T cell receptor beta chains share one sample of origin, sequenced in a study of T cells after yellow fever vaccination (dated by TCRdb to between 2019 and 2020). The label giving this sample's treatment or condition can be read as: live attenuated yellow fever vaccine strain. Library preparation was by 5' RACE. The sequencer was an Illumina HiSeq 2500. TCRdb handled the public reads itself, with Q25 trimming in fastp and clone calling in MiXCR, and kept productive beta chains. A single entry per CDR3 protein holds the most common genes and DNA from its merged rows. The table for this sample lists a few hundred thousand distinct CDR3 sequences; over 6.5% of them were counted only once. The ten largest clones capture around 1% of the sample. Source: CD4+ T cells sorted from PBMCs, taken on the day of the yellow fever booster vaccination. These receptor sequences come from a man aged 30 to 39 who received the YFV17D yellow fever vaccine.

V is TRBV6-5 and J is TRBJ1-2, with 10 bases fitting TRBD1. The CDR3 has 15 amino acids. J lost 4 bases, V lost 6 bases, and 8 bases had no gene match. The germline gives CDR1 MNHEY, CDR2 SVGAGI. The DNA for the CDR3 is TGTGCCAGCAGCCGCCCGGGACAGGGGATCTATGGCTACACCTTC. It encodes CASSRPGQGIYGYTF.

In this sample, this clonotype turned up a few times. The chain combines TRBV12-3 or TRBV12-4 with TRBJ1-1; no clear D gene. The CDR3 covers 13 residues. V dropped 2 bases and J dropped 11 bases, with 15 bases sitting between them. For the CDR3, the DNA is TGTGCCAGCAGTTTATGGGTAAGGGTCCGTGCTTTCTTT. This gives the protein CASSLWVRVRAFF.

This clonotype was counted a few times. This chain links TRBV18 with TRBJ2-4, with D possibly TRBD1 on 5 matching bases. Germline loops: CDR1 KGHSH, CDR2 LQKENI. Trimming left V 0 bases short and J 2 bases short, with 11 bases between. This CDR3 is 16 amino acids long. CDR3 protein: CASSPPVGQTKNIQYF. CDR3 coding DNA: TGTGCCAGCTCACCACCGGTGGGGCAGACCAAAAACATTCAGTACTTC.

This chain joins TRBV29-1 and TRBJ2-6; 7 positions match TRBD2. The germline V gene has CDR1 SQVTM and CDR2 ANQGSEA. This CDR3 has 18 residues. Losses at the gene ends were 7 bases for V and 2 bases for J; bases not matched to a gene: 17. CDR3 region: CSAVTSSPRRTGANVLTF. CDR3 in DNA: TGCAGCGCTGTGACTAGCTCTCCTAGGAGAACTGGGGCCAACGTCCTGACTTTC.